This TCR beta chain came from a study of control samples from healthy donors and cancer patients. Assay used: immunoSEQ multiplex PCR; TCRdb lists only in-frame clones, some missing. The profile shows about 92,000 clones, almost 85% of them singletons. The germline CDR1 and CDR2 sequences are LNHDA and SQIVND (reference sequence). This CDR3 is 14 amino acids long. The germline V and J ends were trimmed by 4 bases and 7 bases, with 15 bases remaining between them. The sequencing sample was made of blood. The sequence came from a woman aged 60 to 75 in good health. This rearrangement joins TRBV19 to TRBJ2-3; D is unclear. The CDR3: CASSTGSLVYTQYF. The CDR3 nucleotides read TGTGCCAGTAGTACAGGTTCCCTGGTGTATACGCAGTATTTT.